Below, 13 T cell receptor beta chains from the same sample are listed, as sequenced in a study of blood T cell repertoires in COVID-19. The data were produced by immunoSEQ multiplex PCR, yet TCRdb's version contains in-frame clones alone and is incomplete. The sample has tens of thousands of clones; about 80% are singletons. Sequences were obtained from peripheral blood. The source is a man aged 50-60 years with active or convalescent COVID-19.

This clone was detected once. The chain employs TRBV29-1 and TRBJ2-7; possibly TRBD2 for D (6 bases). Trimming cost V 7 bases and J 7 bases, with 17 bases left between them. This CDR3 is built from 12 residues. Germline CDR1 and CDR2: SQVTM and ANQGSEA. Here the CDR3 DNA reads TGCAGCGCCCAGAGCGGAGGGTGGGAGCAGTACTTC. Residues: CSAQSGGWEQYF.

The J gene is TRBJ1-2, the V gene TRBV5-1; the match to TRBD1 covers 8 bases. The CDR3 spans 13 residues. In germline, CDR1 is SGHRS, CDR2 YFSETQ. The V gene end was trimmed by 7 bases and the J gene end by 8 bases; junction bases not matched to a gene: 10. The CDR3 region is CASSDTGGQGYTF. CDR3 nucleotide sequence: TGCGCCAGCTCAGACACAGGGGGACAAGGCTACACCTTC. Using reference TRBV5-1 and TRBJ1-2 for the parts outside the CDR3, the full variable domain is KAGVTQTPRYLIKTRGQQVTLSCSPISGHRSVSWYQQTPGQGLQFLFEYFSETQRNKGNFPGRFSGRQFSNSRSEMNVSTLELGDSALYLCASSDTGGQGYTFGSGTRLTVV.

J is TRBJ2-3 and V is TRBV6-5; 8 bases map to TRBD2. The ends lost 0 bases at V and 4 bases at J; junction bases unmatched: 6. Germline CDR1 MNHEY, CDR2 SVGAGI. CDR3 size: 16 residues. The CDR3 sequence is CASSYSEREPADTQYF. In DNA, the CDR3 is TGTGCCAGCAGTTACTCCGAGCGGGAGCCCGCAGATACGCAGTATTTT.

The chain uses TRBV7-6 and TRBJ2-7; the D gene is possibly TRBD2 (6 bases). Trimming shortened V by 1 base and J by 6 bases, and 10 bases separated the two germline ends. CDR3 length: 13 residues. Germline V gene data show CDR1 as SGHVS and CDR2 as FNYEAQ. The CDR3 loop reads CASSLGLGGEQYF. The CDR3 DNA follows: TGTGCCAGCAGCTTAGGTTTGGGAGGCGAGCAGTACTTC.

This chain uses TRBV2 with TRBJ2-3; 8 bases match TRBD2. Trimming removed 5 bases from V and 1 base from J; junction bases left unmatched: 8. CDR1 and CDR2 (germline): SNHLY, FYNNEI. CDR3 length equals 16 residues. The CDR3 bases are TGTGCCAGCAGTTTCACCGGGGGGGGTGGCACAGATACGCAGTATTTT. Its protein product is CASSFTGGGGTDTQYF. Variable domain in full (rest from reference TRBV2 and TRBJ2-3): EPEVTQTPSHQVTQMGQEVILRCVPISNHLYFYWYRQILGQKVEFLVSFYNNEISEKSEIFDDQFSVERPDGSNFTLKIRSTKLEDSAMYFCASSFTGGGGTDTQYFGPGTRLTVL.

The chain couples TRBV6-1 to TRBJ2-5, with 10 bases matching TRBD2. CDR3 length: 16 residues. Germline lookup yields CDR1 MNHNS and CDR2 SASEGT. V shed 3 bases and J 2 bases; nucleotides not matched to a gene: 6. CDR3 region: CASSDIAGGPQETQYF. The CDR3 DNA is TGTGCCAGCAGTGATATAGCGGGGGGCCCACAAGAGACCCAGTACTTC.

This clone came up once. The chain employs TRBV5-4 and TRBJ2-5; 8 nucleotides align to TRBD1. The germline CDR1 and CDR2 sequences are SGHNT and YYREEE (reference sequence). The CDR3 contains 15 residues. The ends lost 0 bases at V and 5 bases at J; junction bases unmatched: 6. The CDR3 here is CASSLGTGSLETQYF. The CDR3 coding sequence is TGTGCCAGCAGCTTGGGGACAGGGAGTTTGGAGACCCAGTACTTC.

Comment on this clone: Other DNA variants within this sample encode the same CDR3. The rearrangement uses TRBV9 and TRBJ2-1; 11 bases line up with TRBD2. J lost 9 bases, V lost 0 bases, and 2 bases had no gene match. This CDR3 is built from 14 residues. Germline V gene sequence: CDR1 SGDLS, CDR2 YYNGEE. In nucleotides, the CDR3 is TGTGCCAGCAGCGTAGATCTAGCGGGAGGTGAGCAGTTCTTC. Translating it yields CASSVDLAGGEQFF.

The J gene is TRBJ2-7, the V gene TRBV5-1, with D possibly TRBD1 on 6 matching bases. From germline, CDR1 is SGHRS and CDR2 YFSETQ. This CDR3 is built from 15 residues. V lost 2 bases, J lost 4 bases, and 16 bases lay in between. CDR3 DNA sequence: TGCGCCAGCAGCTTCGGGACATCATCCCTATACGAGCAGTACTTC. Amino acids: CASSFGTSSLYEQYF.

The J gene is TRBJ1-3, the V gene TRBV5-1; D is ambiguous. The CDR3 extends over 14 amino acids. V lost 3 bases to trimming and J lost 4 bases, with 11 bases between them. The germline V gene has CDR1 SGHRS and CDR2 YFSETQ. The CDR3 nucleotides are TGCGCCAGCAGCTCTTACTTATCCGGAAACACCATATATTTT. Encoded protein: CASSSYLSGNTIYF.

V is TRBV15 and J is TRBJ2-5, with D possibly TRBD2 on 6 matching bases. The CDR3 extends over 15 amino acids. The ends were cut back, 0 bases at V and 1 base at J, with 9 bases in the middle. Germline CDR1 is LNHNV and CDR2 is YYDKDF (reference sequence). The CDR3 sequence is CATSRDRGAQETQYF. The CDR3 region has the DNA TGTGCCACCAGCAGAGATCGCGGGGCCCAAGAGACCCAGTACTTC.

CDR3 in amino acids: CASSRIQGQEGSGYTF. The CDR3 bases are TGTGCCAGCAGCCGAATCCAGGGACAGGAGGGTTCCGGCTACACCTTC. The chain has TRBV4-2 and TRBJ1-2; 8 nucleotides match TRBD1. In germline, CDR1 is LGHNA, CDR2 YNFKEQ. Unmatched junction bases numbered 15, after V lost 4 bases and J lost 8 bases. The CDR3 sequence is 16 residues long.

The V call is TRBV15, the J call TRBJ2-1; 8 bases are shared with TRBD2. V shed 1 base and J 10 bases; nucleotides not matched to a gene: 6. Per the germline V gene, CDR1 is LNHNV and CDR2 is YYDKDF (reference sequence). The CDR3 runs 14 residues. In DNA, the CDR3 is TGTGCCACCAGCAGAGCCCCAGAGCGGGGGGAGCAGTTCTTC. Amino acids: CATSRAPERGEQFF.